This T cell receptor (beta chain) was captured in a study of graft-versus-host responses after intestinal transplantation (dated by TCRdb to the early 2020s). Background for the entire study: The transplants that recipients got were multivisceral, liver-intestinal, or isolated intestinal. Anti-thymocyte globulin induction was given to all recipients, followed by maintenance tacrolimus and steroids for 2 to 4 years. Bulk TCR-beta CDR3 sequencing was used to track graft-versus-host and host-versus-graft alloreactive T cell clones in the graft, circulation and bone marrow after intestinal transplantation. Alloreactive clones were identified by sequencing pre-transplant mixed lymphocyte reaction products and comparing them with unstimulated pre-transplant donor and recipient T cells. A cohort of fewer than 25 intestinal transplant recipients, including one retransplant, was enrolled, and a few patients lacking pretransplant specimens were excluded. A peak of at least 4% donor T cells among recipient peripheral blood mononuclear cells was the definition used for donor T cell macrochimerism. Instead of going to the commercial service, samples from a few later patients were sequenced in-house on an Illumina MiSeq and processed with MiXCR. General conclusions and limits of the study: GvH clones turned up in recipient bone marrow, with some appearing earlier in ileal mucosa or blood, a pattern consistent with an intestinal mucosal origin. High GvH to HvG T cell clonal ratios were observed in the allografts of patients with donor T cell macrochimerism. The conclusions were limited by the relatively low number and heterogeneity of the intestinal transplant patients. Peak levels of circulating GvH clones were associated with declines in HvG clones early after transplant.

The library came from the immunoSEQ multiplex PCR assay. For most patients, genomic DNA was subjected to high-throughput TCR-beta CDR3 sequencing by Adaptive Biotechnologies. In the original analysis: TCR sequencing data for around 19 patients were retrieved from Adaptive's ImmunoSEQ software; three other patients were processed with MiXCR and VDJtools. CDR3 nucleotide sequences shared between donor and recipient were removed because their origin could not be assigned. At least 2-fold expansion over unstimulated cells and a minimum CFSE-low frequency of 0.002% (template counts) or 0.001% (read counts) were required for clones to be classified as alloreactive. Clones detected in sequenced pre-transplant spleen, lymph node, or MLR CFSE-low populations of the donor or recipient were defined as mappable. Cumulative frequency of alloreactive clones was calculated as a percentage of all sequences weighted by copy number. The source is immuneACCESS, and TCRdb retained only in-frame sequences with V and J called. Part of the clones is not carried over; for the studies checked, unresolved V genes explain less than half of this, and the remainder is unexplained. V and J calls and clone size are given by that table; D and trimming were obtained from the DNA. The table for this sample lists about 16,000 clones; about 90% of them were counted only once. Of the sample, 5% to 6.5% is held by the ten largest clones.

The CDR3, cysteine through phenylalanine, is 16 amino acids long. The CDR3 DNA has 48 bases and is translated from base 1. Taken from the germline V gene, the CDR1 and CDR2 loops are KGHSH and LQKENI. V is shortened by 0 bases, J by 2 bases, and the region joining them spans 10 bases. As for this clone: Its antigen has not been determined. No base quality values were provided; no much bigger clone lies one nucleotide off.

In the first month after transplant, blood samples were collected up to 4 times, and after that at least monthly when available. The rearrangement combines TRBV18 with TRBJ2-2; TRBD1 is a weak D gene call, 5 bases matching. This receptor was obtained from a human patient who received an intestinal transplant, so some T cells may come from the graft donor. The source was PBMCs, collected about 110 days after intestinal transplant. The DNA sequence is TGTGCCAGCTCACCACCGCAAGGGGTTAACACCGGGGAGCTGTTTTTT. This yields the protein CASSPPQGVNTGELFF.